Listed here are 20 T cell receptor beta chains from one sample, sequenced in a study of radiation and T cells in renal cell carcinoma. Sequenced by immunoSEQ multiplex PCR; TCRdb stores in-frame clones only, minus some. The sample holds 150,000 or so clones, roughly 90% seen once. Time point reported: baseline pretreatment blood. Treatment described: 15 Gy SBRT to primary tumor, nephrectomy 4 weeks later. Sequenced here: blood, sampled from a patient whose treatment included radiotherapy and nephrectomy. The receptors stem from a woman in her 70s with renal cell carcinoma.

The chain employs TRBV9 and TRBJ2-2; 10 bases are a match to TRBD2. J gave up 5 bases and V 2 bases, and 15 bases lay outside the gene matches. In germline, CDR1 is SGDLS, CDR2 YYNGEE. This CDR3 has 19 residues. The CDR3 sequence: CASSVLPGKRGGETGELFF. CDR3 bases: TGTGCCAGCAGCGTTCTCCCCGGGAAGCGGGGGGGCGAAACCGGGGAGCTGTTTTTT.

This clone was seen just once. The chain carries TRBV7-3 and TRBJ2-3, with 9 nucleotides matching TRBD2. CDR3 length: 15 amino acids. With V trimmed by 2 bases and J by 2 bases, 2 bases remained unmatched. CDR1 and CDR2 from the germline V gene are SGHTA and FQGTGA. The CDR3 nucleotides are TGTGCCAGCAGCTTACTAGCGGGGCACACAGATACGCAGTATTTT. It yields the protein CASSLLAGHTDTQYF.

The CDR3 sequence: CASSPQSNQPQHF. The CDR3 DNA follows: TGTGCCAGTAGCCCCCAGAGCAATCAGCCCCAGCATTTT. The rearrangement links TRBV19 to TRBJ1-5; no clear D. The germline V and J ends were trimmed by 6 bases and 1 base, with 7 bases remaining between them. The CDR3 is made up of 13 amino acids. The germline CDR1 and CDR2 sequences are LNHDA and SQIVND (reference sequence).

The CDR3 protein is CASSLGRDLYEQYF. The CDR3 coding sequence is TGTGCCAGCAGCTTAGGTAGGGACCTCTACGAGCAGTACTTC. The chain combines TRBV13 with TRBJ2-7; D might be TRBD1 or TRBD2, each matching 5 bases. Germline CDR1 is PRHDT and CDR2 is FYEKMQ (reference sequence). V lost 0 bases and J lost 3, with 9 bases in between. The CDR3 loop spans 14 amino acids.

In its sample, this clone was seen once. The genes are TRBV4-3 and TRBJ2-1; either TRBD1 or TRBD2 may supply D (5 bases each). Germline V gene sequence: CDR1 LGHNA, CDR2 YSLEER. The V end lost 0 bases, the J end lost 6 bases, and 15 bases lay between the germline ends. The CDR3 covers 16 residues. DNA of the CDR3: TGCGCCAGCAGCCAAGATTCGGGGCCGTCATCCAATGAGCAGTTCTTC. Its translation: CASSQDSGPSSNEQFF.

The CDR3 spells CASSYSTGGELFF. The CDR3, as DNA: TGTGCCAGCAGTTACTCGACCGGCGGGGAGCTGTTTTTT. The chain couples TRBV6-5 to TRBJ2-2; D gene unclear. This CDR3 is 13 amino acids long. The V end was cut by 0 bases, the J end by 7 bases, with 6 bases between. Germline CDR1 reads MNHEY; CDR2 reads SVGAGI.

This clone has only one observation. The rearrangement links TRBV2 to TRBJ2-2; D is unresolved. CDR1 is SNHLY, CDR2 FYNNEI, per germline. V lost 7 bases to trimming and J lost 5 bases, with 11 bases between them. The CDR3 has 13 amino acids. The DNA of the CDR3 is TGTGCCAGCAACCCTGTCCGTACCGGGGAGCTGTTTTTT. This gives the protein CASNPVRTGELFF.

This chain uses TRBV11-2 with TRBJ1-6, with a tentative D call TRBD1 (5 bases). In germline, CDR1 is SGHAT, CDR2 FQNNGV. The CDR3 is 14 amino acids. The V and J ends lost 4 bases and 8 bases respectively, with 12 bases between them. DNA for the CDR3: TGTGCCAGCAGCTCTTGGGGGGGGGATTCACCCCTCCACTTT. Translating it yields CASSSWGGDSPLHF.

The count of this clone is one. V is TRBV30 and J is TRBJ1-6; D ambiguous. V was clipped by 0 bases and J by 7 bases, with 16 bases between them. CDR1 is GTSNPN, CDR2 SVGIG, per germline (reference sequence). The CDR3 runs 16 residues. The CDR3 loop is CAWSVLNRGSNSPLHF. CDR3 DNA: TGTGCCTGGAGTGTCTTGAACCGGGGTTCAAATTCACCCCTCCACTTT.

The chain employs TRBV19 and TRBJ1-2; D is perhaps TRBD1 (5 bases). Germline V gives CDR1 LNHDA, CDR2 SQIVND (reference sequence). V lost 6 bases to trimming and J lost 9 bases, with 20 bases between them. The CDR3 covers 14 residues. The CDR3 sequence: CASSSNVRDSSYTF. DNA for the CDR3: TGTGCCAGTAGCTCCAATGTCCGGGACTCTAGCTACACCTTC.

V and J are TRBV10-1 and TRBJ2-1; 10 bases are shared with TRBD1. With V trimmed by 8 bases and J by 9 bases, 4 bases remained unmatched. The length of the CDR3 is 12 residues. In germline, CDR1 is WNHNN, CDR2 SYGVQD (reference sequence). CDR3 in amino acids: CASSTGGFEQFF. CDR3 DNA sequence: TGCGCCAGCTCGACAGGGGGCTTTGAGCAGTTCTTC.

CDR3 in DNA: TGTGCCAGCAGCTTGGCAGGCCTAGCGGGGACTACCTACGAGCAGTACTTC. Amino acid sequence: CASSLAGLAGTTYEQYF. The J gene is TRBJ2-7, the V gene TRBV5-6; 9 bases align to TRBD2. CDR3 length: 17 amino acids. V gave up 0 bases and J gave up 2 bases; unmatched junction bases: 9. Per the germline V gene, CDR1 is SGHDT and CDR2 is YYEEEE.

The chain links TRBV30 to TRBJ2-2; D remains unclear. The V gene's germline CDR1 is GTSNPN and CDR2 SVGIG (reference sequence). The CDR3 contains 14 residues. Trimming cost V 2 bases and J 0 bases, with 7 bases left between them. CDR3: CAWSFGPNTGELFF. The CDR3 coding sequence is TGTGCCTGGAGTTTCGGGCCGAACACCGGGGAGCTGTTTTTT.

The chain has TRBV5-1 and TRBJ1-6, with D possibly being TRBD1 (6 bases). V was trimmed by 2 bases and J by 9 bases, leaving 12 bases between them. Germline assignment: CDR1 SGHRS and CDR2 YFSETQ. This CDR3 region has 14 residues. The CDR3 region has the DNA TGCGCCAGCAGCTTAGGGGGGAATAGTTCACCCCTCCACTTT. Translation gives CASSLGGNSSPLHF.

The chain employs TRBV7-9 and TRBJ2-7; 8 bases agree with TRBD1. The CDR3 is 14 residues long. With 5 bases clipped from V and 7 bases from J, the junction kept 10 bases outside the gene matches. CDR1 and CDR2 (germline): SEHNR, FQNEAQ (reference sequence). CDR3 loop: CASSTASDREEQYF. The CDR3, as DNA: TGTGCCAGCAGCACCGCCTCGGACAGGGAAGAGCAGTACTTC.

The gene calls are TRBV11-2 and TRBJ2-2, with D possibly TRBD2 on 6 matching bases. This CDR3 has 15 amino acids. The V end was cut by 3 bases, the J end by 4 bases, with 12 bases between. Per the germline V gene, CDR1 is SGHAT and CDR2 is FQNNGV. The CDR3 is CASSFGTHPTGELFF. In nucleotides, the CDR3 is TGTGCCAGCAGCTTTGGGACTCACCCCACCGGGGAGCTGTTTTTT.

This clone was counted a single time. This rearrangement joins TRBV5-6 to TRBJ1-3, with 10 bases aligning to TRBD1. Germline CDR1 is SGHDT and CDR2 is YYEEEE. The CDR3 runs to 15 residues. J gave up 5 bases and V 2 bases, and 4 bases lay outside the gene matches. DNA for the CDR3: TGTGCCAGCAGCTTTAGGGACAGGGGAAGAAACACCATATATTTT. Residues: CASSFRDRGRNTIYF.

In DNA, the CDR3 is TGTGCCAGTAGTGTAGCGGGGACCCTCGAAGTTAGCACAGATACGCAGTATTTT. This codes for CASSVAGTLEVSTDTQYF. The J gene is TRBJ2-3, the V gene TRBV19; 8 bases are a match to TRBD2. Germline V gene sequence: CDR1 LNHDA, CDR2 SQIVND (reference sequence). The CDR3 loop spans 18 amino acids. Trimming at V came to 5 bases and at J to 0 bases, leaving 13 bases not matched to a gene.

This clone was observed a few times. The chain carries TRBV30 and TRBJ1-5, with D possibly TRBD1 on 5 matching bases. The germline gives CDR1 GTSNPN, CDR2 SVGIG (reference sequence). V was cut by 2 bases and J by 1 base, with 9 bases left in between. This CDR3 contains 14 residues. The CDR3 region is CAWSMAGSNQPQHF. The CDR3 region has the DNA TGTGCCTGGAGTATGGCAGGGAGCAATCAGCCCCAGCATTTT.

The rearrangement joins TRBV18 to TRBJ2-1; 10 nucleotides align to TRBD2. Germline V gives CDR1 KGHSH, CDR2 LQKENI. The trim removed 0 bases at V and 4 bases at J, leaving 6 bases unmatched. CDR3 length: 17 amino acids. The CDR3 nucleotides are TGTGCCAGCTCACCACCCCAGCGGGGGGGGCTTTACAATGAGCAGTTCTTC. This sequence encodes CASSPPQRGGLYNEQFF.